The rows below give T cell receptor beta chains drawn from one sample of a study of CD4+ T cells in melanoma. Produced via immunoSEQ multiplex PCR; TCRdb's table is partial and in-frame only. This table has under 6,500 clones, about 70% appearing once. Sequenced: cells from a culture (not recorded whether cultured in vitro). The receptors were sampled from a human donor with melanoma. The CDR3 runs from the conserved cysteine through the conserved F or W. D genes are given only for firm matches. Size tells how often a clone was seen (once, few, many) or the class of an expanded clone, and some rows leave it out.

cdr3_length: 13; j_call: TRBJ2-7; d_call: -; v_call: TRBV18; clone_size: -; cdr3_aa: CASSPGARYEQYF; cdr3_nt: TGTGCCAGCTCACCAGGGGCGCGCTACGAGCAGTACTTC
cdr3_length: 14; j_call: TRBJ1-2; d_call: -; v_call: TRBV5-1; clone_size: -; cdr3_aa: CASSWGTGGYGYTF; cdr3_nt: TGCGCCAGCAGCTGGGGGACTGGCGGCTATGGCTACACCTTC
cdr3_length: 11; j_call: TRBJ2-1; d_call: -; v_call: TRBV27; clone_size: -; cdr3_aa: CASIAGDEQFF; cdr3_nt: TGTGCCAGCATAGCAGGGGATGAGCAGTTCTTC
cdr3_length: 13; j_call: TRBJ2-1; d_call: -; v_call: TRBV7-2; clone_size: few; cdr3_aa: CASSARVWGEQFF; cdr3_nt: TGTGCCAGCAGCGCCAGGGTTTGGGGTGAGCAGTTCTTC
cdr3_length: 13; j_call: TRBJ2-7; d_call: -; v_call: TRBV19; clone_size: -; cdr3_aa: CASSLGTTYEQYF; cdr3_nt: TGTGCCAGTAGTCTCGGGACCACCTACGAGCAGTACTTC
cdr3_length: 16; j_call: TRBJ1-3; d_call: -; v_call: TRBV7-9; clone_size: few; cdr3_aa: CASSDRDTTPGNTIYF; cdr3_nt: TGTGCCAGCAGCGATCGGGACACCACACCAGGAAACACCATATATTTT
cdr3_length: 14; j_call: TRBJ1-4; d_call: TRBD1; v_call: TRBV28; clone_size: -; cdr3_aa: CASTAGTGYEKLFF; cdr3_nt: TGTGCCAGCACTGCCGGGACAGGGTATGAAAAACTGTTTTTT
cdr3_length: 11; j_call: TRBJ1-1; d_call: -; v_call: TRBV5-1; clone_size: medium-sized; cdr3_aa: CASSSDTEAFF; cdr3_nt: TGCGCCAGCAGCTCGGACACTGAAGCTTTCTTT
cdr3_length: 11; j_call: TRBJ2-3; d_call: -; v_call: TRBV4-1; clone_size: -; cdr3_aa: CASRGGDTQYF; cdr3_nt: TGCGCCAGCAGAGGAGGAGATACGCAGTATTTT
cdr3_length: 15; j_call: TRBJ2-1; d_call: -; v_call: TRBV11-1; clone_size: -; cdr3_aa: CASSIRDSAYNEQFF; cdr3_nt: TGTGCCAGCAGCATCCGGGACTCCGCATACAATGAGCAGTTCTTC
cdr3_length: 17; j_call: TRBJ1-6; d_call: TRBD1; v_call: TRBV28; clone_size: -; cdr3_aa: CASSSPSSTGGRSPLHF; cdr3_nt: TGTGCCAGCAGTTCCCCCTCCTCGACAGGGGGCAGGTCACCCCTCCACTTT
cdr3_length: 13; j_call: TRBJ2-7; d_call: -; v_call: TRBV11-2; clone_size: -; cdr3_aa: CASSLGGPGEQYF; cdr3_nt: TGTGCCAGCAGCTTAGGGGGCCCGGGCGAGCAGTACTTC
cdr3_length: 13; j_call: TRBJ2-2; d_call: -; v_call: TRBV6-4; clone_size: -; cdr3_aa: CASSSTSTGELFF; cdr3_nt: TGTGCCAGCAGTTCCACTAGCACCGGGGAGCTGTTTTTT
cdr3_length: 12; j_call: TRBJ1-2; d_call: -; v_call: TRBV6-5; clone_size: -; cdr3_aa: CATRGDNYGYTF; cdr3_nt: TGTGCCACGCGAGGGGATAACTATGGCTACACCTTC
cdr3_length: 13; j_call: TRBJ1-3; d_call: -; v_call: TRBV12-3/TRBV12-4; clone_size: -; cdr3_aa: CASSLSPGNTIYF; cdr3_nt: TGTGCCAGCAGTTTATCCCCTGGAAACACCATATATTTT
cdr3_length: 16; j_call: TRBJ2-3; d_call: TRBD1; v_call: TRBV9; clone_size: -; cdr3_aa: CASSVVGQGAADTQYF; cdr3_nt: TGTGCCAGCAGCGTAGTTGGACAGGGGGCTGCAGATACGCAGTATTTT